Each of the 15 T cell receptor beta chains below was sequenced from the same sample in a study of T cell responses to AZD1222 COVID-19 vaccine. The repertoire was sequenced with immunoSEQ multiplex PCR; TCRdb's copy has only in-frame clones and lacks some. The sample has 140,000 to 150,000 clones, about 92% seen once. The sample consisted of peripheral blood, taken after recovery from COVID-19. Receptors were obtained from an adult who had recovered from COVID-19.

The chain is built from TRBV27 and TRBJ2-7; D might be TRBD1 or TRBD2, each matching 6 bases. Germline V gene lookup returns CDR1 MNHEY and CDR2 SMNVEV (reference sequence). The V end lost 5 bases, the J end lost 0 bases, and 20 bases lay between the germline ends. The CDR3 totals 17 residues. CDR3 coding DNA: TGTGCCAGCAGTACAGGGATCACGGGGACTTCCTCCTACGAGCAGTACTTC. Translating it yields CASSTGITGTSSYEQYF.

The chain carries TRBV2 and TRBJ2-7, with D possibly TRBD2 on 5 matching bases. CDR3 length equals 16 residues. V was pared by 7 bases and J by 2 bases, with 21 bases between. Per the germline V gene, CDR1 is SNHLY and CDR2 is FYNNEI. The CDR3 loop reads CASTGGGMLGPYEQYF. The CDR3 DNA is TGTGCCAGCACCGGAGGTGGGATGTTGGGTCCCTACGAGCAGTACTTC. Drawing the rest from reference TRBV2 and TRBJ2-7, the complete variable domain is EPEVTQTPSHQVTQMGQEVILRCVPISNHLYFYWYRQILGQKVEFLVSFYNNEISEKSEIFDDQFSVERPDGSNFTLKIRSTKLEDSAMYFCASTGGGMLGPYEQYFGPGTRLTVT.

This rearrangement joins TRBV30 to TRBJ2-2; TRBD2 might be the D (6 bases). Germline-derived CDR1 and CDR2 are GTSNPN and SVGIG (reference sequence). V lost 4 bases and J 7 bases, leaving 19 bases between the germline ends. The CDR3 runs 15 residues. CDR3 sequence reads: CAWIRDSRSGGELFF. The CDR3 DNA sequence: TGTGCCTGGATCAGGGACTCCCGGTCCGGCGGGGAGCTGTTTTTT.

This clone was seen a single time. The chain couples TRBV7-2 to TRBJ1-1; tentative D call: TRBD1 (5 bases). Per the germline V gene, CDR1 is SGHTA and CDR2 is FQGNSA. The CDR3 spans 13 residues. The V end lost 6 bases, the J end lost 11 bases, and 19 bases lay between the germline ends. This CDR3 is CASRGVGLPEAFF. The CDR3, as DNA: TGTGCCAGCAGGGGGGTAGGGCTTCCGGAGGCTTTCTTT.

V gene TRBV27 combines with J gene TRBJ1-2, with D unclear. The germline V gene encodes CDR1 MNHEY and CDR2 SMNVEV (reference sequence). V was cut by 3 bases and J by 12 bases, with 11 bases left in between. This CDR3 is 11 amino acids long. This CDR3 reads CASSFVDSNTF. The CDR3, as DNA: TGTGCCAGCAGTTTTGTTGATTCGAACACCTTC.

The chain joins TRBV5-6 to TRBJ1-1; D may be TRBD1 (5 bases). The V gene lost 1 base and the J gene lost 7 bases, with 5 bases spanning the gap. The V gene's germline CDR1 is SGHDT and CDR2 YYEEEE. The CDR3 consists of 11 residues. DNA for the CDR3: TGTGCCAGCAGCTTGAGGGGTGAAGCTTTCTTT. It translates to CASSLRGEAFF.

As regards this clone: At the DNA level, this CDR3 is encoded by other sequences in the same sample as well. The rearrangement joins TRBV27 to TRBJ1-5, with D uncertain. Germline V lookup: CDR1 MNHEY, CDR2 SMNVEV (reference sequence). The V end was cut by 0 bases, the J end by 1 base, with 4 bases between. The CDR3 has 14 amino acids. CDR3 DNA sequence: TGTGCCAGCAGTTTATCGAGAAGCAATCAGCCCCAGCATTTT. Protein: CASSLSRSNQPQHF.

V is TRBV20-1 and J is TRBJ1-2; D uncertain. CDR1 and CDR2 (germline): DFQATT, SNEGSKA (reference sequence). The V end lost 7 bases, the J end lost 5 bases, and 11 bases lay between the germline ends. The CDR3 covers 11 residues. The CDR3 nucleotides read TGCAGTGGAAGCTGGGGATATGGCTACACCTTC. The encoded protein is CSGSWGYGYTF.

The rearrangement uses TRBV19 and TRBJ2-1; TRBD1 might be the D (5 bases). The V end was cut by 0 bases, the J end by 0 bases, with 9 bases between. Per germline, CDR1 LNHDA and CDR2 SQIVND (reference sequence). The CDR3 runs 16 residues. The CDR3 is CASSIDRASSYNEQFF. The CDR3, as DNA: TGTGCCAGTAGTATAGACAGGGCGAGCTCCTACAATGAGCAGTTCTTC.

The V call is TRBV3-1 (or the pseudogene TRBV3-2), the J call TRBJ2-5; a possible D gene is TRBD2 (5 bases). The V end lost 1 base, the J end lost 1 base, and 16 bases lay between the germline ends. Per the germline V gene, CDR1 is LGHDT and CDR2 is YNNKEL (reference sequence). The CDR3 is made up of 17 amino acids. The CDR3 reads CASSQVVGSEAQETQYF. For the CDR3, the DNA is TGTGCCAGCAGCCAAGTCGTAGGGTCGGAGGCCCAAGAGACCCAGTACTTC.

Here the CDR3 reads CASSQATPGLSYEQYF. The CDR3 DNA sequence: TGCGCCAGCAGCCAGGCCACACCCGGACTTTCGTACGAGCAGTACTTC. The chain has TRBV4-1 and TRBJ2-7; tentatively, D is TRBD2 (5 bases). The CDR3 consists of 16 residues. Germline V lookup: CDR1 MGHRA, CDR2 YSYEKL. Trimming took off 3 bases at V and 4 bases at J, with 19 bases between the two ends.

The rearrangement uses TRBV18 and TRBJ1-2; TRBD1 matches 9 bases. Germline CDR1 and CDR2: KGHSH and LQKENI. Trimming took 4 bases from V and 8 from J; bases not matched to a gene: 11. This CDR3 is built from 15 residues. CDR3 sequence: CASSLQGQGKGGYTF. CDR3 bases: TGTGCCAGCTCACTACAGGGACAGGGAAAAGGAGGCTACACCTTC.

V and J are TRBV6-5 and TRBJ2-7, with D tentatively TRBD1 (6 bases). V gave up 0 bases and J gave up 5 bases, with 8 bases separating them. Germline lookup yields CDR1 MNHEY and CDR2 SVGAGI. The length of the CDR3 is 13 residues. The CDR3: CASSYSRGNEQYF. The CDR3 nucleotides read TGTGCCAGCAGTTACTCGAGGGGGAACGAGCAGTACTTC.

The J gene is TRBJ2-3, the V gene TRBV19, with 10 bases lining up with TRBD2. CDR3 size: 15 residues. The V gene end was trimmed by 5 bases and the J gene end by 2 bases; junction bases not matched to a gene: 4. Germline assignment: CDR1 LNHDA and CDR2 SQIVND (reference sequence). The CDR3, as DNA: TGTGCCAGTAGTTTCACTAGCGGGAACACAGATACGCAGTATTTT. Residues: CASSFTSGNTDTQYF.

The rearrangement links TRBV28 to TRBJ2-7; D may be TRBD2 (7 bases). Between the trimmed V and J ends, which lost 6 bases and 0 bases, there was a span of 18 bases. The CDR3 consists of 16 residues. CDR1 and CDR2 from the germline V gene are MDHEN and SYDVKM. In DNA form, the CDR3 reads TGTGCCAGCAGAAAAAGGGGGACTATCGGCTCCTACGAGCAGTACTTC. As protein: CASRKRGTIGSYEQYF.